The clone carrying this T cell receptor beta chain was counted at least ten times. Time point indicated: pre-sensitization, week 0. Treatment given: therapeutic diphenylcyclopropenone sensitization with weekly scalp DPC. Extraction of total RNA was performed on unfractionated whole blood. Separate cDNA molecules received unique molecular identifiers, which the library attached to them. TCRdb analysed the RACE reads with MiXCR anew, one entry per CDR3 protein. The table includes approximately 60,000 distinct CDR3 sequences, 9.5% to 10% detected once. This sample was taken from a study of human T cells and chemical hapten exposure. Study-wide background: The patients, most of them female, presented with alopecia areata, totalis or universalis.

Looked up from germline, CDR1 is SGHTA and CDR2 is FQGNSA. The CDR3 totals 15 residues. After removal of 5 bases from V and 4 bases from J, the junction contained 7 bases not matched to a gene. The chain uses TRBV7-2 and TRBJ2-7, with 11 positions matching TRBD1. The sample consisted of whole blood, taken in connection with sensitization to the hapten diphenylcyclopropenone (DPC). The source is a middle-aged man with alopecia areata. Some clones in this sample may be carry-over from other donors' samples. The CDR3 sequence: CASSHRTGGEYEQYF. CDR3 bases: TGTGCCAGCAGCCACCGGACAGGGGGCGAGTACGAGCAGTACTTC.